A single sample is the source of the 20 T cell receptor beta chains below, sequenced in a study of shared clonotypes between healthy human individuals. Sequenced by immunoSEQ multiplex PCR; TCRdb stores in-frame clones only, minus some. The table lists nearly 2 million clones, approximately 95% of them singletons, with 0.9% to 1.5% in the top ten. The naive CD8 population came from CD45RO-negative cells selected for CCR7, without terminally differentiated effector memory CD45RA+ cells. The sequencing sample was made of naive CD8+ T cells sorted from blood. The receptors derive from a young man in good health.

The gene calls are TRBV18 and TRBJ1-2, with 7 bases fitting TRBD1. Germline V gene lookup returns CDR1 KGHSH and CDR2 LQKENI. The CDR3 consists of 16 residues. V shed 2 bases, J shed 2 bases, and the junction held 8 bases outside the gene matches. CDR3 bases: TGTGCCAGCTCACCAAACAAGGGACAGCTAAACTATGGCTACACCTTC. Its protein product is CASSPNKGQLNYGYTF.

The chain couples TRBV7-8 to TRBJ2-7; TRBD2 agrees at 8 bases. After removal of 2 bases from V and 4 bases from J, the junction contained 7 bases not matched to a gene. The CDR3 loop spans 15 amino acids. Germline-derived CDR1 and CDR2 are SGHVS and FQNEAQ. CDR3: CASSLFSGNKYEQYF. In DNA, the CDR3 is TGTGCCAGCAGCTTATTTAGCGGGAACAAGTACGAGCAGTACTTC.

This clone was seen once. V is TRBV4-2 and J is TRBJ2-5, with TRBD1 matching over 8 bases. With 0 bases clipped from V and 5 bases from J, the junction kept 11 bases outside the gene matches. Germline V CDR1 and CDR2: LGHNA, YNFKEQ. The CDR3 is 17 amino acids. The CDR3 coding sequence is TGTGCCAGCAGCCAAGAAGGGACAGGCCGGGGAGCGGAGACCCAGTACTTC. Its translation: CASSQEGTGRGAETQYF.

V and J are TRBV28 and TRBJ2-5; 14 nucleotides line up with TRBD2. Trimming took 3 bases from V and 0 from J; bases not matched to a gene: 6. Per germline, CDR1 MDHEN and CDR2 SYDVKM. CDR3 length equals 18 residues. CDR3 in DNA: TGTGCCAGCAGTTTCCCCGGGACTAGCGGGGGAAACCAAGAGACCCAGTACTTC. Translation gives CASSFPGTSGGNQETQYF.

V gene TRBV7-6 combines with J gene TRBJ2-2; possible D gene TRBD2, 6 bases. V was trimmed by 1 base and J by 4 bases, leaving 13 bases between them. The CDR3 has 16 amino acids. From germline, CDR1 is SGHVS and CDR2 FNYEAQ. The CDR3 region has the DNA TGTGCCAGCAGCTTAGGTGCTAGCGATCTCACCGGGGAGCTGTTTTTT. Protein: CASSLGASDLTGELFF.

The CDR3: CASSFWEAGELFF. The CDR3 DNA sequence: TGTGCCAGCAGCTTCTGGGAAGCCGGGGAGCTGTTTTTT. V is TRBV7-8 and J is TRBJ2-2, with D unclear. Trimming cost V 3 bases and J 6 bases, with 8 bases left between them. This CDR3 is 13 amino acids long. Germline values: CDR1 SGHVS, CDR2 FQNEAQ.

This clone was recorded once. The rearrangement uses TRBV10-3 and TRBJ1-2; D is unresolved. The CDR3 loop spans 15 amino acids. Germline V gene sequence: CDR1 ENHRY, CDR2 SYGVKD. Deletions cut 0 bases from V and 0 bases from J, with 8 bases between. CDR3 bases: TGTGCCATCAGTGAGTCGCTACAGACTAACTATGGCTACACCTTC. It is translated as CAISESLQTNYGYTF.

V usage is TRBV30 and J usage is TRBJ1-5, with D unclear. The V end lost 0 bases, the J end lost 3 bases, and 9 bases lay between the germline ends. The CDR3 covers 14 residues. Germline V gives CDR1 GTSNPN, CDR2 SVGIG (reference sequence). The CDR3 spells CAWSVPGINQPQHF. CDR3 DNA: TGTGCCTGGAGTGTCCCGGGGATCAATCAGCCCCAGCATTTT.

V and J are TRBV13 and TRBJ1-6; the D gene is possibly TRBD1 (5 bases). This CDR3 is built from 16 residues. The germline V and J ends were trimmed by 5 bases and 8 bases, with 19 bases remaining between them. Germline V gene sequence: CDR1 PRHDT, CDR2 FYEKMQ (reference sequence). The DNA of the CDR3 is TGTGCCAGCAGCGGACCTTCGATGGGGGGGGATTCACCCCTCCACTTT. Protein sequence: CASSGPSMGGDSPLHF. Together with reference TRBV13 and TRBJ1-6, the CDR3 gives the full variable domain: AAGVIQSPRHLIKEKRETATLKCYPIPRHDTVYWYQQGPGQDPQFLISFYEKMQSDKGSIPDRFSAQQFSDYHSELNMSSLELGDSALYFCASSGPSMGGDSPLHFGNGTRLTVT.

The chain links TRBV11-2 to TRBJ1-1, with 9 bases matching TRBD1. CDR3 length equals 15 residues. The V segment lost 0 bases and the J segment 10 bases; nucleotides outside the gene matches: 9. CDR1 SGHAT and CDR2 FQNNGV come from the germline V gene. Here the CDR3 reads CASSLDEDRGLGAFF. The CDR3 DNA reads as TGTGCCAGCAGCTTAGATGAGGACAGGGGCCTTGGAGCTTTCTTT.

For the CDR3, the DNA is TGTGCCAGCAGTGAACATGGAGCTTTCTTT. Its protein product is CASSEHGAFF. V is TRBV6-1 and J is TRBJ1-1; no firm D call. V was cut by 2 bases and J by 10 bases, with 5 bases left in between. This CDR3 region has 10 residues. CDR1 is MNHNS, CDR2 SASEGT, per germline.

This clone was seen just once. The chain uses TRBV5-1 and TRBJ1-1; D ambiguous. The CDR3 contains 13 residues. V dropped 4 bases and J dropped 7 bases, with 14 bases sitting between them. CDR1 and CDR2 (germline): SGHRS, YFSETQ. The CDR3 DNA reads TGCGCCAGCAGCCTTGGGCAGGCGTTTGAAGCTTTCTTT. Encoded protein: CASSLGQAFEAFF.

Points on this clone: The sample carries other DNA sequences with the same CDR3. The chain joins TRBV27 to TRBJ2-7; TRBD1 aligns across 7 bases. Trimming at V came to 3 bases and at J to 2 bases, leaving 1 base not matched to a gene. The CDR3 totals 13 residues. From germline, CDR1 is MNHEY and CDR2 SMNVEV (reference sequence). In DNA, the CDR3 is TGTGCCAGCAGTTTCCAGGGGGCCTACGAGCAGTACTTC. Encoded protein: CASSFQGAYEQYF.

The chain links TRBV4-1 to TRBJ2-3; 9 bases are shared with TRBD1. The CDR3 totals 17 residues. Germline trimming cut 2 bases from V and 0 bases from J; bases unmatched to any gene: 6. Looked up from germline, CDR1 is MGHRA and CDR2 is YSYEKL. The CDR3 coding sequence is TGCGCCAGCAGCCAAAGGCCGGGACAGGGAAGCACAGATACGCAGTATTTT. Its protein is CASSQRPGQGSTDTQYF.

The chain carries TRBV5-4 and TRBJ2-7; TRBD1 matches 9 bases. With 4 bases clipped from V and 1 base from J, the junction kept 9 bases outside the gene matches. The CDR3 is made up of 16 amino acids. From germline, CDR1 is SGHNT and CDR2 YYREEE (reference sequence). For the CDR3, the DNA is TGTGCCAGCAGCCTTTGGACAGGGGAGATTTCCTACGAGCAGTACTTC. This codes for CASSLWTGEISYEQYF.

The V gene is TRBV10-2, the J gene TRBJ2-1; TRBD2 aligns across 9 bases. Germline V gene data show CDR1 as WSHSY and CDR2 as SAAADI. Germline trimming cut 5 bases from V and 7 bases from J; bases unmatched to any gene: 9. This CDR3 is built from 15 residues. CDR3 loop: CASSILAGVGNEQFF. In DNA form, the CDR3 reads TGCGCCAGCAGTATCTTAGCGGGAGTAGGTAATGAGCAGTTCTTC.

The DNA for the CDR3 is TGTGCCAGTAGTACGACAGGGGACTATGGCTACACCTTC. It specifies CASSTTGDYGYTF. V usage is TRBV19 and J usage is TRBJ1-2; TRBD1 matches 8 bases. Trimming cost V 4 bases and J 3 bases; bases outside gene matches: 1. The CDR3 runs 13 residues. Per germline, CDR1 LNHDA and CDR2 SQIVND (reference sequence). Combining the CDR3 with reference TRBV19 and TRBJ1-2 gives the whole variable domain DGGITQSPKYLFRKEGQNVTLSCEQNLNHDAMYWYRQDPGQGLRLIYYSQIVNDFQKGDIAEGYSVSREKKESFPLTVTSAQKNPTAFYLCASSTTGDYGYTFGSGTRLTVV.

The V gene is TRBV27, the J gene TRBJ2-7; weak D call: TRBD1 (5 bases). From germline, CDR1 is MNHEY and CDR2 SMNVEV (reference sequence). Trimming pared 5 bases from V and 2 bases from J, leaving 16 bases between. The CDR3 runs 15 residues. The CDR3 nucleotides read TGTGCCAGCAGTCTGGCAGGGCCCAGGGCCTACGAGCAGTACTTC. Its protein is CASSLAGPRAYEQYF.

J is TRBJ1-2 and V is TRBV7-9, with TRBD1 as a possible D gene (6 bases). The CDR3 totals 18 residues. The germline V gene has CDR1 SEHNR and CDR2 FQNEAQ (reference sequence). Trimming removed 5 bases at V and 4 bases at J, with 26 bases between. CDR3 sequence: CASSLSYGTKKSSYGYTF. In nucleotides, the CDR3 is TGTGCCAGCAGCCTTTCGTACGGGACAAAAAAGAGTAGCTATGGCTACACCTTC.

Here the CDR3 reads CASSPDEEFGLTDTQYF. The CDR3 bases are TGCGCCAGCAGCCCAGACGAGGAATTTGGCCTCACAGATACGCAGTATTTT. The chain links TRBV4-1 to TRBJ2-3; no reliable D call. The germline CDR1 and CDR2 sequences are MGHRA and YSYEKL. The V end lost 4 bases, the J end lost 2 bases, and 19 bases lay between the germline ends. This CDR3 is 17 amino acids long.